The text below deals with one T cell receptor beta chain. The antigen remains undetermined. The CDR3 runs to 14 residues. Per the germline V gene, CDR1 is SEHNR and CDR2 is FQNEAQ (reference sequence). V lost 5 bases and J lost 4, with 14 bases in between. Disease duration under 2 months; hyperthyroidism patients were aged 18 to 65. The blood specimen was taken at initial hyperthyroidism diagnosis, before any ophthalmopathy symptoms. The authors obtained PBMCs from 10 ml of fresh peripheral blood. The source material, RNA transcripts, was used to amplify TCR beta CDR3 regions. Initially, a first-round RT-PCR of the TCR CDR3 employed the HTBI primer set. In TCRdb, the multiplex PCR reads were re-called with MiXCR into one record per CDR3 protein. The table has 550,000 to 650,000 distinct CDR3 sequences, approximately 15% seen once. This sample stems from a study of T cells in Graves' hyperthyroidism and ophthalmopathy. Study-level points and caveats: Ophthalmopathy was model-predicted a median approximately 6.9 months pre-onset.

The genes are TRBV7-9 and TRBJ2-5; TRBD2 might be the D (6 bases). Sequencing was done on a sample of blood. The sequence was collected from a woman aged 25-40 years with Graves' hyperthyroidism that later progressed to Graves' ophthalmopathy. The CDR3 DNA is TGTGCCAGCAGCGCCTCGGGACTTCCAGAGACCCAGTACTTC. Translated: CASSASGLPETQYF.